A single sample gave rise to the 14 T cell receptor beta chains below, sequenced in a study of CD39 and CD103 CD8 tumor-infiltrating T cells. Libraries were prepared by immunoSEQ multiplex PCR; TCRdb keeps only in-frame clonotypes and omits some of them. Here the sample spans just under 3,000 clones, approximately 83% being singletons. The specimen was CD39- CD103- CD8+ T cells sorted from the tumor. Noted subset: CD103-CD39- double-negative CD45RA- CD8 T cells. These receptors originate from a human donor with head and neck squamous cell carcinoma.

The J gene is TRBJ1-1, the V gene TRBV6-4; the D is unclear. In germline, CDR1 is MRHNA, CDR2 SNTAGT. CDR3 length equals 14 residues. The V end lost 6 bases, the J end lost 1 base, and 12 bases lay between the germline ends. CDR3 in DNA: TGTGCCAGCAGCCCCAATACAGCGAACACTGAAGCTTTCTTT. It is translated as CASSPNTANTEAFF.

The chain uses TRBV27 and TRBJ2-1; possibly TRBD2 for D (5 bases). The CDR3 covers 17 residues. CDR1 is MNHEY and CDR2 is SMNVEV in the germline V gene (reference sequence). The V end was cut by 6 bases, the J end by 9 bases, with 27 bases between. The CDR3 here is CASSYHALQASEGEQFF. CDR3 in DNA: TGTGCCAGCAGCTACCACGCACTGCAGGCGAGCGAGGGTGAGCAGTTCTTC.

The rearrangement uses TRBV10-2 and TRBJ2-2, with 10 bases fitting TRBD2. With 4 bases clipped from V and 1 base from J, the junction kept 0 bases outside the gene matches. CDR3 length: 15 residues. The V gene's germline CDR1 is WSHSY and CDR2 SAAADI. CDR3 nucleotide sequence: TGCGCCAGCAGTGGACTAGCGGGGAACACCGGGGAGCTGTTTTTT. This translates into CASSGLAGNTGELFF.

V gene TRBV9 combines with J gene TRBJ2-1; 7 bases agree with TRBD1. Germline V gene sequence: CDR1 SGDLS, CDR2 YYNGEE. V shed 0 bases and J 2 bases; nucleotides not matched to a gene: 2. This CDR3 has 15 amino acids. The CDR3 bases are TGTGCCAGCAGCGTAGTAGGGGGCGCCTACAATGAGCAGTTCTTC. Residues: CASSVVGGAYNEQFF.

This clone was picked up a small number of times. The chain couples TRBV5-6 to TRBJ1-5, with D tentatively TRBD1 (6 bases). CDR1 and CDR2 from the germline V gene are SGHDT and YYEEEE. Trimming shortened V by 2 bases and J by 7 bases, and 13 bases separated the two germline ends. CDR3 length equals 14 residues. CDR3 in amino acids: CASSFTGFGQPQHF. CDR3 bases: TGTGCCAGCAGCTTCACAGGGTTCGGCCAGCCCCAGCATTTT.

CDR3 residues: CASSQDQSTENQPQHF. The CDR3 DNA is TGCGCCAGCAGCCAAGATCAATCGACAGAAAATCAGCCCCAGCATTTT. The V call is TRBV4-3, the J call TRBJ1-5; a possible D gene is TRBD1 (5 bases). The CDR3 is made up of 16 amino acids. CDR1 is LGHNA, CDR2 YSLEER, per germline. V was trimmed by 0 bases and J by 4 bases, leaving 13 bases between them.

The chain joins TRBV7-6 to TRBJ2-3; TRBD1 matches at 11 bases. Germline assignment: CDR1 SGHVS and CDR2 FNYEAQ. J gave up 4 bases and V 5 bases, and 5 bases lay outside the gene matches. The CDR3 runs 15 residues. CDR3 region: CASSDGQGAADTQYF. In DNA, the CDR3 is TGTGCCAGCAGCGACGGACAGGGGGCTGCAGATACGCAGTATTTT.

The chain is built from TRBV14 and TRBJ2-1; no clear D. V lost 1 base to trimming and J lost 5 bases, with 9 bases between them. The germline CDR1 and CDR2 sequences are SGHDN and FVKESK. The CDR3 extends over 14 amino acids. As DNA, the CDR3 is TGTGCCAGCAGCCAAGTAGGCGGAGACAATGAGCAGTTCTTC. Protein product: CASSQVGGDNEQFF.

This clone was picked up one time. This sequence joins TRBV13 and TRBJ1-2; 7 nucleotides match TRBD1. V lost 5 bases and J lost 3; bases outside the gene matches: 9. CDR1 PRHDT and CDR2 FYEKMQ come from the germline V gene (reference sequence). This CDR3 has 15 amino acids. The CDR3 loop is CASSPEGGKDYGYTF. The CDR3 DNA is TGTGCCAGCAGCCCCGAAGGGGGCAAGGACTATGGCTACACCTTC.

V usage is TRBV2 and J usage is TRBJ2-3, with no clear D. The V gene lost 5 bases and the J gene lost 1 base, with 7 bases spanning the gap. Germline-derived CDR1 and CDR2 are SNHLY and FYNNEI. CDR3 length: 13 amino acids. Here the CDR3 reads CASSQVRTDTQYF. In nucleotides, the CDR3 is TGTGCCAGCAGTCAGGTCCGCACAGATACGCAGTATTTT. The complete variable domain, with remaining parts taken from reference TRBV2 and TRBJ2-3, reads EPEVTQTPSHQVTQMGQEVILRCVPISNHLYFYWYRQILGQKVEFLVSFYNNEISEKSEIFDDQFSVERPDGSNFTLKIRSTKLEDSAMYFCASSQVRTDTQYFGPGTRLTVL.

The chain joins TRBV7-8 to TRBJ2-1; D may be TRBD2 (5 bases). There are 15 residues in the CDR3. Germline-derived CDR1 and CDR2 are SGHVS and FQNEAQ. V was cut by 1 base and J by 1 base, with 8 bases left in between. The CDR3 bases are TGTGCCAGCAGCTTAGTACGGGGATCCTACAATGAGCAGTTCTTC. Its translation: CASSLVRGSYNEQFF. Together with reference TRBV7-8 and TRBJ2-1, the CDR3 gives the full variable domain: GAGVSQSPRYKVAKRGQDVALRCDPISGHVSLFWYQQALGQGPEFLTYFQNEAQLDKSGLPSDRFFAERPEGSVSTLKIQRTQQEDSAVYLCASSLVRGSYNEQFFGPGTRLTVL.

This sequence joins TRBV30 and TRBJ1-5, with 9 bases fitting TRBD1. The length of the CDR3 is 14 residues. Trimming cost V 2 bases and J 6 bases; bases outside gene matches: 5. CDR1 and CDR2 from the germline V gene are GTSNPN and SVGIG (reference sequence). Here the CDR3 reads CAWSPGQGFQPQHF. In nucleotides, the CDR3 is TGTGCCTGGAGTCCCGGACAGGGGTTTCAGCCCCAGCATTTT.

V gene TRBV13 combines with J gene TRBJ2-1, with 7 bases aligning to TRBD2. Trimming took 2 bases from V and 3 from J; bases not matched to a gene: 4. The CDR3 runs 15 residues. Per germline, CDR1 PRHDT and CDR2 FYEKMQ (reference sequence). The CDR3 is CASSLLASGYNEQFF. CDR3 DNA sequence: TGTGCCAGCAGCTTACTGGCTAGCGGCTACAATGAGCAGTTCTTC. Full variable domain (rest looked up from reference TRBV13 and TRBJ2-1): AAGVIQSPRHLIKEKRETATLKCYPIPRHDTVYWYQQGPGQDPQFLISFYEKMQSDKGSIPDRFSAQQFSDYHSELNMSSLELGDSALYFCASSLLASGYNEQFFGPGTRLTVL.

The chain employs TRBV6-6 and TRBJ1-2; D might be TRBD1 (6 bases). The ends were cut back, 4 bases at V and 3 bases at J, with 15 bases in the middle. In germline, CDR1 is MNHNY, CDR2 SVGAGI (reference sequence). This CDR3 region has 15 residues. The CDR3 sequence: CASSWGEQGHYGYTF. For the CDR3, the DNA is TGTGCCAGCAGTTGGGGCGAGCAGGGGCACTATGGCTACACCTTC.